Listed below are T cell receptor beta chains from one sample, sequenced in a study of cytomegalovirus exposure and HLA in healthy donors. Data came from immunoSEQ multiplex PCR; TCRdb stores just in-frame clones and leaves some out. The sample includes roughly 150,000 clones, around 84% of them seen just once. The sequencing input was PBMCs. These receptors were taken from a young man in good health and CMV-seropositive. The CDR3 runs from the conserved cysteine through the conserved F or W. D genes are given only for firm matches. Size tells how often a clone was seen (once, few, many) or the class of an expanded clone, and some rows leave it out.

j_call v_call clone_size d_call cdr3_nt cdr3_aa
TRBJ1-4 TRBV5-4 NA TRBD1 TGTGCCAGCAAGACAGGGGGTGAGAAAAAACTGTTTTTT CASKTGGEKKLFF
TRBJ1-2 TRBV5-4 NA NA TGTGCCAGCAGCCTGGACAGTTTTAACTATGGCTACACCTTC CASSLDSFNYGYTF
TRBJ1-1 TRBV5-1 NA NA TGCGCCAGCAGCTTGCTGGGACAAAACACTGAAGCTTTCTTT CASSLLGQNTEAFF
TRBJ1-1 TRBV15 NA TRBD1 TGTGCCACCAGCAGACACAGGGGAGAGACCACTGAAGCTTTCTTT CATSRHRGETTEAFF
TRBJ2-3 TRBV7-9 few TRBD2 TGTGCCAGCAGCTTAGGGGGACTAGCGGGAGGCTCTAGCACAGATACGCAGTATTTT CASSLGGLAGGSSTDTQYF
TRBJ1-5 TRBV27 NA TRBD1 TGTGCCAGCAGTTTACAGGGACAGGACCTCAATCAGCCCCAGCATTTT CASSLQGQDLNQPQHF
TRBJ1-5 TRBV7-2 NA NA TGTGCCAGCAGCCCCGTGACCGGCCGGGGTCAGCCCCAGCATTTT CASSPVTGRGQPQHF
TRBJ2-5 TRBV18 NA NA TGTGCCAGCTCACCACGCAGGGCAGAAGAGACCCAGTACTTC CASSPRRAEETQYF
TRBJ2-7 TRBV5-1 NA NA TGCGCCAGCAGCTTGGATGGACTGAGCTCCTACGAGCAGTACTTC CASSLDGLSSYEQYF
TRBJ1-1 TRBV7-3 few NA TGTGCCAGCAGTATAGGACAGCCGAACACTGAAGCTTTCTTT CASSIGQPNTEAFF
TRBJ2-7 TRBV5-4 NA TRBD2 TGTGCCAGCAGCTCCCCGGGACTAGCGCCCTACGAGCAGTACTTC CASSSPGLAPYEQYF
TRBJ2-3 TRBV6-5 NA NA TGTGCCAGCAGGTACGACGGGAGTGCGGATACGCAGTATTTT CASRYDGSADTQYF
TRBJ2-2 TRBV19 NA TRBD2 TGTGCCAGTAGGACCCGCGGGAGGGCGGACGGGGAGCTGTTTTTT CASRTRGRADGELFF
TRBJ1-2 TRBV6-1 NA NA TGTGCCAGCAGTCTCCCGGGAGGCTTCTATGGCTACACCTTC CASSLPGGFYGYTF
TRBJ2-1 TRBV7-2 NA TRBD2 TGTGCCAGCAGCTTAGCCCGACTAGCGGGAGGCAATGAGCAGTTCTTC CASSLARLAGGNEQFF
TRBJ2-5 TRBV6-6 NA TRBD2 TGTGCCAGCAGTTACGCGGGAGACCAAGAGACCCAGTACTTC CASSYAGDQETQYF
TRBJ2-1 TRBV2 NA TRBD2 TGTGCCAGTGTTTCCGGAGGACTAGCTTCTGAGCAGTTCTTC CASVSGGLASEQFF
TRBJ1-5 TRBV6-5 NA TRBD1 TGTGCCAGCACAGGACAGGGCGGGCAGCCCCAGCATTTT CASTGQGGQPQHF
TRBJ2-2 TRBV6-5 once NA TGTGCCAGCAGTTACTCCCGGGGGACTCCCGGGGAGCTGTTTTTT CASSYSRGTPGELFF
TRBJ1-2 TRBV7-9 NA TRBD1 TGTTCCAGCAGCTCCCTTACCGGGACAGCCTTC CSSSSLTGTAF
TRBJ2-1 TRBV2 NA NA TGTGCCAGCAGGGAGCGGAGCTCCTACAATGAGCAGTTCTTC CASRERSSYNEQFF
TRBJ2-5 TRBV10-2 NA TRBD2 TGCGCCAGCAGTCTCCGGGGGGATCAAGAGACCCAGTACTTC CASSLRGDQETQYF
TRBJ2-1 TRBV19 few NA TGTGCCAGTAGTGGCTGGGGGGCCTACAATGAGCAGTTCTTC CASSGWGAYNEQFF
TRBJ1-6 TRBV5-4 NA NA TGTGCCAGCAGTCCATTCAGGGGAGAATCACCCCTCCACTTT CASSPFRGESPLHF
TRBJ1-4 TRBV2 many TRBD1 TGTGCCAGCAGTGGAGGACAGGGGGCGGCGGACGAAAAACTGTTTTTT CASSGGQGAADEKLFF
TRBJ2-1 TRBV7-2 NA NA TGTGCCAGCAGCTTAGCGGGGGTGGGGGGGGGCGAGCAGTTCTTC CASSLAGVGGGEQFF
TRBJ2-2 TRBV29-1 NA TRBD1 TGCAGCGTTAATATCAGGGGGACCGGGGAGCTGTTTTTT CSVNIRGTGELFF
TRBJ2-2 TRBV27 NA TRBD2 TGTGCCAGCAGCCTCGGACTAGCGGGAGGTTACACCGGGGAGCTGTTTTTT CASSLGLAGGYTGELFF
TRBJ2-2 TRBV7-2 NA NA TGTGCCAGCAGCTTGACACGGAGGGAGCTGTTTTTT CASSLTRRELFF
TRBJ2-4 TRBV7-8 NA NA TGTGCCAGCAGCTTAGAAGGGGATCGGGCCAAAAACATTCAGTACTTC CASSLEGDRAKNIQYF
TRBJ2-1 TRBV9 NA NA TGTGCCAGCAGCGCCCTCCCCTTCGAGGGGGTCAATGAGCAGTTCTTC CASSALPFEGVNEQFF